This T cell receptor beta chain emerged from a study of blood T cell repertoires in COVID-19. Measured with immunoSEQ multiplex PCR; TCRdb has only the in-frame clones, and not every one. The repertoire holds about 220,000 clones, with approximately 83% as singletons. The CDR3 runs to 13 residues. With V trimmed by 6 bases and J by 6 bases, 3 bases remained unmatched. CDR1 and CDR2 (germline): SNHLY, FYNNEI. Assignments of participants to cohorts depended upon their own reported clinical history. The sequencing input was PBMCs or T cells enriched from blood (not recorded which). This receptor was obtained from a woman aged 55 to 70 who had recovered from COVID-19. This chain links TRBV2 with TRBJ1-5; 9 bases are a match to TRBD1. The CDR3 DNA reads TGTGCCAGCAGGACAGGGGGACTTCAGCCCCAGCATTTT. This gives the protein CASRTGGLQPQHF.